The 24 T cell receptor beta chains reported below all come from one sample, sequenced in a study of Graves' ophthalmopathy and Graves' hyperthyroidism. The authors amplified TCR beta CDR3 regions from RNA transcripts. HTBI primers served in a first-round RT-PCR, which a second-round multiplex PCR followed. TCRdb used MiXCR to reprocess the multiplex PCR reads, holding one entry per CDR3 protein. The sample consists of about 700,000 distinct CDR3 sequences, about 38% of them appearing once. The sequenced sample was peripheral blood. These receptors were obtained from an adult man with Graves' ophthalmopathy.

This clonotype has just a few counts. This sequence joins TRBV27 and TRBJ2-7; D could derive from TRBD1 or TRBD2 (6 bases each). CDR1 is MNHEY and CDR2 is SMNVEV in the germline V gene (reference sequence). There are 15 residues in the CDR3. The V gene lost 4 bases and the J gene lost 3 bases, with 16 bases spanning the gap. CDR3: CASSYRFRGGYEQYF. The CDR3 coding sequence is TGTGCCAGCAGTTACAGATTCAGGGGAGGCTACGAGCAGTACTTC.

This clonotype was seen many times. The CDR3 bases are TGTGCCAGCAGACCTACAGGGGGTGGTGGCTACACCTTC. Translation gives CASRPTGGGGYTF. V and J are TRBV12-3 or TRBV12-4 and TRBJ1-2; 8 bases are a match to TRBD1. J gave up 7 bases and V 6 bases, and 7 bases lay outside the gene matches. This CDR3 region has 13 residues.

This clonotype was detected many times. The rearrangement uses TRBV29-1 and TRBJ2-7, with TRBD2 matching over 12 bases. The CDR3 sequence is 12 residues long. Germline CDR1 reads SQVTM; CDR2 reads ANQGSEA. The J segment lost 6 bases and the V segment lost 5 bases, leaving 2 bases of the junction unmatched. Here the CDR3 reads CSVRTSGVEQYF. In DNA form, the CDR3 reads TGCAGCGTTCGGACTAGCGGGGTCGAGCAGTACTTC.

This chain connects TRBV12-3 or TRBV12-4 to TRBJ2-5; the match to TRBD1 covers 8 bases. With V trimmed by 6 bases and J by 4 bases, 7 bases remained unmatched. CDR3 length equals 14 residues. This chain's CDR3 is CASRTSDRGETQYF. The CDR3 bases are TGTGCCAGCAGAACCTCAGACAGGGGAGAGACCCAGTACTTC.

CDR3 in amino acids: CASQDLVRLAYEQYF. The CDR3, as DNA: TGTGCCAGCCAAGATCTTGTAAGGCTTGCCTACGAGCAGTACTTC. The rearrangement joins TRBV10-3 to TRBJ2-7; D remains ambiguous. Germline V gene sequence: CDR1 ENHRY, CDR2 SYGVKD. The CDR3 is 15 amino acids. V lost 10 bases, J lost 2 bases, and 21 bases lay in between.

This clonotype was counted many times. The chain recombines TRBV24-1 with TRBJ1-5, with no clear D. Trimming left V 5 bases short and J 0 bases short, with 7 bases between. Germline V lookup: CDR1 KGHDR, CDR2 SFDVKD. The CDR3 loop spans 14 amino acids. CDR3 amino acids: CATSVQASNQPQHF. DNA of the CDR3: TGTGCCACCAGTGTCCAGGCTAGCAATCAGCCCCAGCATTTT.

Concerning this clonotype itself: With a much larger clone just one base away, this may be a read error. The chain is built from TRBV7-8 and TRBJ2-7, with 8 positions matching TRBD1. Germline CDR1 reads SGHVS; CDR2 reads FQNEAQ. CDR3 length: 15 amino acids. This CDR3 reads CASSSTGTGHYEQDF. As DNA, the CDR3 is TGTGCCAGCAGCTCCACTGGGACAGGCCACTACGAGCAGGACTTC. The full variable domain, with the rest looked up from reference TRBV7-8 and TRBJ2-7, is GAGVSQSPRYKVAKRGQDVALRCDPISGHVSLFWYQQALGQGPEFLTYFQNEAQLDKSGLPSDRFFAERPEGSVSTLKIQRTQQEDSAVYLCASSSTGTGHYEQDFGPGTRLTVT.

Worth noting for this clonotype: A junction end diverges from the germline sequence, so it may reflect a read error. This chain connects TRBV25-1 to TRBJ2-3, with 8 bases matching TRBD2. CDR1 and CDR2 from the germline V gene are MGHDK and SYGVNS. The CDR3 loop spans 13 amino acids. For the CDR3, the DNA is TGTGCCAGCAGTGGAGCGGGGGCGGGTACGCGGTATTTT. This codes for CASSGAGAGTRYF.

The rearrangement uses TRBV20-1 and TRBJ2-5; 7 bases match TRBD2. Trimming at V came to 3 bases and at J to 3 bases, leaving 7 bases not matched to a gene. The CDR3 extends over 14 amino acids. Germline V gene sequence: CDR1 DFQATT, CDR2 SNEGSKA (reference sequence). The CDR3 sequence is CSASLTSTEETQYF. The CDR3 DNA follows: TGCAGTGCTAGCCTGACTAGCACGGAAGAGACCCAGTACTTC.

This clonotype was seen many times. The chain couples TRBV5-1 to TRBJ2-2; no definite D call. V lost 2 bases and J 5 bases, leaving 10 bases between the germline ends. The CDR3 is 14 residues long. Germline CDR1 reads SGHRS; CDR2 reads YFSETQ. The CDR3 spells CASSFADRTGELFF. The CDR3 DNA reads TGCGCCAGCAGCTTTGCCGATAGAACCGGGGAGCTGTTTTTT.

V gene TRBV11-1 combines with J gene TRBJ1-5; D is undetermined. Germline V lookup: CDR1 SGHAT, CDR2 FQDESV (reference sequence). The CDR3 has 14 amino acids. The V gene lost 11 bases and the J gene lost 0 bases, with 14 bases spanning the gap. In nucleotides, the CDR3 is TGTGCCTGGAGTGTACTGGATAGCAATCAGCCCCAGCATTTT. Translating gives CAWSVLDSNQPQHF. Full variable domain (remainder filled in from reference TRBV11-1 and TRBJ1-5): EAEVAQSPRYKITEKSQAVAFWCDPISGHATLYWYRQILGQGPELLVQFQDESVVDDSQLPKDRFSAERLKGVDSTLKIQPAELGDSAMYLCAWSVLDSNQPQHFGDGTRLSIL.

This clonotype was seen a handful of times. The V call is TRBV6-5, the J call TRBJ1-2; 12 bases match TRBD1. The CDR3 is made up of 13 amino acids. Losses at the gene ends were 4 bases for V and 11 bases for J; bases not matched to a gene: 5. CDR1 and CDR2 from the germline V gene are MNHEY and SVGAGI. The CDR3 DNA sequence: TGTGCCAGCAGTTCCGGGACAGGGGGCCCTTACACCTTC. This gives the protein CASSSGTGGPYTF.

The sample holds many counts of this clonotype. The V gene is TRBV9, the J gene TRBJ1-1; 8 bases are shared with TRBD1. The CDR3 loop spans 14 amino acids. Germline V CDR1 and CDR2: SGDLS, YYNGEE. Trimming cost V 3 bases and J 1 base; bases outside gene matches: 2. The CDR3 spells CASSAGTGNTEAFF. The CDR3 region has the DNA TGTGCCAGCAGCGCCGGGACAGGGAACACTGAAGCTTTCTTT.

The chain is built from TRBV20-1 and TRBJ1-5; no definite D call. The CDR3 extends over 11 amino acids. Germline assignment: CDR1 DFQATT and CDR2 SNEGSKA (reference sequence). Trimming took 6 bases from V and 7 from J, leaving 10 bases between them. The CDR3 protein is CSAIIGQPQHF. Written as DNA, the CDR3 is TGCAGTGCCATCATTGGACAGCCCCAGCATTTT.

As to this clonotype: A much more abundant neighbour one base away suggests this may be a read error. J is TRBJ2-5 and V is TRBV10-3, with 10 bases that match TRBD1. From germline, CDR1 is ENHRY and CDR2 SYGVKD. The CDR3 runs 15 residues. J gave up 6 bases and V 5 bases, and 9 bases lay outside the gene matches. The DNA for the CDR3 is TGTGCCATCAGTTACTCTGGGACAGGGGACAAGACCCAGTACTTC. Protein sequence: CAISYSGTGDKTQYF.

This clonotype was picked up many times. The rearrangement joins TRBV7-7 to TRBJ1-1; D remains unclear. Germline CDR1 and CDR2: SSHAT and FNYEAQ (reference sequence). The V end lost 5 bases, the J end lost 2 bases, and 9 bases lay between the germline ends. The CDR3 loop spans 13 amino acids. This chain's CDR3 is CASSLTDNTEAFF. CDR3 sequence (DNA): TGTGCCAGCAGCCTTACAGATAACACTGAAGCTTTCTTT.

This clonotype appeared a few times. The rearrangement uses TRBV6-1 and TRBJ1-4; tentatively, D is TRBD1 (6 bases). Germline values: CDR1 MNHNS, CDR2 SASEGT. With 6 bases removed from V and 2 bases from J, the gap between germline ends came to 10 bases. The CDR3 extends over 14 amino acids. Here the CDR3 reads CASRKGGTNEKLFF. The CDR3 DNA sequence: TGTGCCAGCAGGAAGGGGGGGACTAATGAAAAACTGTTTTTT.

This chain links TRBV7-2 with TRBJ2-7; a weak D match, TRBD2 (5 bases). V was pared by 5 bases and J by 2 bases, with 13 bases between. There are 14 residues in the CDR3. Germline CDR1 SGHTA, CDR2 FQGNSA. CDR3 coding DNA: TGTGCCAGCAGCAACCGGGATCTTCCCTACGAGCAGTACTTC. It codes for CASSNRDLPYEQYF.

Concerning this clonotype itself: A read error is possible here, since a much larger clone lies one base away. The chain is built from TRBV6-5 and TRBJ1-5; D is possibly TRBD1 (6 bases). The V gene lost 2 bases and the J gene lost 9 bases, with 11 bases spanning the gap. The CDR3 has 13 amino acids. Germline V gene data show CDR1 as MNHEY and CDR2 as SVGAGI. The CDR3 sequence is CASSYQQGPPQHF. DNA for the CDR3: TGTGCCAGCAGTTACCAACAGGGTCCGCCCCAGCATTTT.

DNA of the CDR3: TGTGCCAGCAGCTTAGTCAGGGGCTGGGAGACCCAGTACTTC. Its translation is CASSLVRGWETQYF. The rearrangement uses TRBV7-2 and TRBJ2-5; tentative D call: TRBD1 (6 bases). CDR1 and CDR2 (germline): SGHTA, FQGNSA. The CDR3 is made up of 14 amino acids. Trimming took 1 base from V and 5 from J, leaving 11 bases between them.

CDR3 DNA: TGTGCCTGGAGAAGGGCAGTCACTGAAGCTTTCTTT. Protein product: CAWRRAVTEAFF. The J gene is TRBJ1-1, the V gene TRBV30; no clear D gene. Germline values: CDR1 GTSNPN, CDR2 SVGIG (reference sequence). This CDR3 has 12 residues. Trimming took off 3 bases at V and 4 bases at J, with 9 bases between the two ends.

This clonotype was found many times. The chain has TRBV7-2 and TRBJ2-7; possible D gene TRBD2, 6 bases. V lost 2 bases and J 5 bases, leaving 16 bases between the germline ends. The CDR3 sequence is 15 residues long. Germline V gives CDR1 SGHTA, CDR2 FQGNSA. The CDR3: CASSLSAGRAHEQYF. CDR3 in DNA: TGTGCCAGCAGCTTATCCGCGGGGCGGGCCCACGAGCAGTACTTC.

The DNA for the CDR3 is TGTGCCACCAGTGATTCCCAGGGAGACTATGGCTACACCTTC. It is translated as CATSDSQGDYGYTF. The genes are TRBV24-1 and TRBJ1-2; possibly TRBD1 for D (5 bases). V lost 2 bases and J 3 bases, leaving 9 bases between the germline ends. From germline, CDR1 is KGHDR and CDR2 SFDVKD. The CDR3 loop spans 14 amino acids.

There are many counts of this clonotype. The V and J genes are TRBV2 and TRBJ1-6; tentative D call: TRBD1 (5 bases). Trimming left V 6 bases short and J 0 bases short, with 6 bases between. Per the germline V gene, CDR1 is SNHLY and CDR2 is FYNNEI. The CDR3 runs 14 residues. The CDR3 is CASRGLSYNSPLHF. CDR3 nucleotide sequence: TGTGCCAGCAGGGGACTCTCCTATAATTCACCCCTCCACTTT.